This is a list of T cell receptor beta chains from one sample in a study of T-cell memory formation after mild COVID-19. TCRdb recomputed calls from the 5' RACE reads with MiXCR, one row per CDR3 protein. The sample carries a few hundred thousand distinct CDR3 sequences, 20% to 25% recorded once. Sample: PBMCs or a T cell subset sorted from them (not recorded which). The receptors come from an adult woman who had mild COVID-19 (a few samples of this study predate the infection). Cell type and time point are not known. The CDR3 runs from the conserved cysteine through the conserved F or W. A D gene is named only where the DNA matches it firmly. Size tells how often a clone was seen (once, few, many) or the class of an expanded clone, and some rows leave it out.

D gene: TRBD2; J gene: TRBJ2-1; clone size: NA; V gene: TRBV3-1; CDR3 protein: CASSPTGTRYANEQFF; CDR3 DNA: TGTGCCAGCAGCCCAACCGGGACTAGATACGCCAATGAGCAGTTCTTC
D gene: NA; J gene: TRBJ2-3; clone size: NA; V gene: TRBV20-1; CDR3 protein: CGQAGGSDTQYF; CDR3 DNA: TGCGGCCAAGCGGGTGGGTCAGATACGCAGTATTTT
D gene: NA; J gene: TRBJ2-7; clone size: NA; V gene: TRBV5-6; CDR3 protein: CASSARGPDEQYF; CDR3 DNA: TGTGCCAGCAGCGCCCGTGGCCCCGACGAGCAGTACTTC
D gene: NA; J gene: TRBJ1-4; clone size: NA; V gene: TRBV7-2; CDR3 protein: CASTSVRGSAEKLFF; CDR3 DNA: TGTGCCAGCACCTCGGTTAGGGGGTCGGCTGAAAAACTGTTTTTT
D gene: TRBD2; J gene: TRBJ2-7; clone size: few; V gene: TRBV20-1; CDR3 protein: CSARDPSGYSYEQYF; CDR3 DNA: TGCAGTGCTAGGGACCCTAGCGGTTACTCCTACGAGCAGTACTTC
D gene: NA; J gene: TRBJ2-1; clone size: few; V gene: TRBV3-1; CDR3 protein: CASSQVLPGADEQFF; CDR3 DNA: TGTGCCAGCAGCCAAGTCCTTCCGGGGGCGGATGAGCAGTTCTTC
D gene: TRBD1; J gene: TRBJ2-7; clone size: few; V gene: TRBV29-1; CDR3 protein: CSVLTGGTYEQYF; CDR3 DNA: TGCAGCGTCCTGACAGGGGGGACCTACGAGCAGTACTTC
D gene: NA; J gene: TRBJ2-5; clone size: NA; V gene: TRBV27; CDR3 protein: CASSYGWRETQYF; CDR3 DNA: TGTGCCAGCAGCTACGGTTGGAGAGAGACCCAGTACTTC
D gene: NA; J gene: TRBJ2-4; clone size: NA; V gene: TRBV6-1; CDR3 protein: CASSARFQGRNIQYF; CDR3 DNA: TGTGCCAGCAGTGCCAGATTCCAGGGAAGGAACATTCAGTACTTC
D gene: TRBD1; J gene: TRBJ2-2; clone size: NA; V gene: TRBV7-2; CDR3 protein: CASSLLTAQGDTGELFF; CDR3 DNA: TGTGCCAGCAGCTTACTCACGGCCCAGGGGGACACCGGGGAGCTGTTTTTT
D gene: NA; J gene: TRBJ2-3; clone size: NA; V gene: TRBV10-3; CDR3 protein: CAIRSGLREIGSDTQYF; CDR3 DNA: TGTGCCATCAGATCGGGACTCCGGGAAATTGGCTCAGATACGCAGTATTTT
D gene: NA; J gene: TRBJ2-1; clone size: NA; V gene: TRBV6-5; CDR3 protein: CASRSTGTGVQFF; CDR3 DNA: TGTGCCAGCAGATCGACAGGTACCGGGGTTCAGTTCTTC
D gene: TRBD1; J gene: TRBJ2-5; clone size: NA; V gene: TRBV5-1; CDR3 protein: CASSRTGGRETQYF; CDR3 DNA: TGCGCCAGCAGTCGGACAGGGGGCAGGGAGACCCAGTACTTC
D gene: NA; J gene: TRBJ2-7; clone size: few; V gene: TRBV12-3/TRBV12-4; CDR3 protein: CASSFGVLAYEQYF; CDR3 DNA: TGTGCCAGCAGTTTTGGGGTACTTGCCTACGAGCAGTACTTC
D gene: TRBD1; J gene: TRBJ2-3; clone size: once; V gene: TRBV15; CDR3 protein: CATSRRTGVPDTQYF; CDR3 DNA: TGTGCCACCAGCAGACGGACAGGGGTCCCAGATACGCAGTATTTT
D gene: NA; J gene: TRBJ1-6; clone size: NA; V gene: TRBV7-9; CDR3 protein: CASSRLVNSPNSPLHF; CDR3 DNA: TGTGCCAGCAGCCGTTTGGTGAACAGCCCTAATTCACCCCTCCACTTT
D gene: NA; J gene: TRBJ1-5; clone size: once; V gene: TRBV19; CDR3 protein: CASSMAQIDQPQHF; CDR3 DNA: TGTGCCAGTAGTATGGCCCAGATCGATCAGCCCCAGCATTTT
D gene: NA; J gene: TRBJ1-1; clone size: NA; V gene: TRBV29-1; CDR3 protein: CSVVRAMNTEAFF; CDR3 DNA: TGCAGCGTTGTCAGGGCCATGAACACTGAAGCTTTCTTT
D gene: NA; J gene: TRBJ2-7; clone size: once; V gene: TRBV7-2; CDR3 protein: CASSLRSAYEQYF; CDR3 DNA: TGTGCCAGCAGCTTAAGGTCGGCCTACGAGCAGTACTTC
D gene: NA; J gene: TRBJ2-7; clone size: NA; V gene: TRBV20-1; CDR3 protein: CSARESRGRYEQYF; CDR3 DNA: TGCAGTGCTAGAGAGAGTAGGGGACGCTACGAGCAGTACTTC
D gene: NA; J gene: TRBJ1-4; clone size: NA; V gene: TRBV6-5; CDR3 protein: CASSRGGGANEKLFF; CDR3 DNA: TGTGCCAGCAGTCGGGGAGGGGGAGCTAATGAAAAACTGTTTTTT
D gene: TRBD2; J gene: TRBJ2-7; clone size: NA; V gene: TRBV7-9; CDR3 protein: CASSSRLATYEQYF; CDR3 DNA: TGTGCCAGCAGCTCAAGACTAGCGACCTACGAGCAGTACTTC
D gene: NA; J gene: TRBJ1-1; clone size: NA; V gene: TRBV19; CDR3 protein: CASSKGPANTEAFF; CDR3 DNA: TGTGCCAGTAGTAAGGGACCCGCGAACACTGAAGCTTTCTTT
D gene: NA; J gene: TRBJ2-7; clone size: NA; V gene: TRBV10-3; CDR3 protein: CAISDLASIYEQYF; CDR3 DNA: TGTGCCATCAGTGACCTAGCGAGCATCTACGAGCAGTACTTC
D gene: TRBD1; J gene: TRBJ2-5; clone size: many; V gene: TRBV5-8; CDR3 protein: CASGQGGPQETQYF; CDR3 DNA: TGTGCCAGCGGACAGGGTGGTCCGCAAGAGACCCAGTACTTC
D gene: TRBD1; J gene: TRBJ1-1; clone size: few; V gene: TRBV12-3/TRBV12-4; CDR3 protein: CASSPPAQGPYTEAFF; CDR3 DNA: TGTGCCAGCAGCCCACCGGCACAGGGGCCATACACTGAAGCTTTCTTT
D gene: NA; J gene: TRBJ1-5; clone size: few; V gene: TRBV5-1; CDR3 protein: CASSLGLGGNQPQHF; CDR3 DNA: TGCGCCAGCAGCTTGGGTCTGGGGGGGAATCAGCCCCAGCATTTT
D gene: TRBD1; J gene: TRBJ1-1; clone size: NA; V gene: TRBV5-6; CDR3 protein: CASSPRGTGGLNTEAFF; CDR3 DNA: TGTGCCAGCAGCCCCCGGGGGACAGGGGGCCTGAACACTGAAGCTTTCTTT
D gene: NA; J gene: TRBJ1-4; clone size: NA; V gene: TRBV2; CDR3 protein: CASSVQRGRPFF; CDR3 DNA: TGTGCCAGCAGTGTACAAAGGGGACGTCCGTTTTTT
D gene: TRBD2; J gene: TRBJ2-5; clone size: NA; V gene: TRBV27; CDR3 protein: CASSRLTSGIQETQYF; CDR3 DNA: TGTGCCAGCAGTCGCCTGACTAGCGGGATACAAGAGACCCAGTACTTC
D gene: NA; J gene: TRBJ2-7; clone size: few; V gene: TRBV18; CDR3 protein: CASSSRGSVNEQYF; CDR3 DNA: TGTGCCAGCTCAAGCAGGGGTTCTGTGAACGAGCAGTACTTC
D gene: NA; J gene: TRBJ2-1; clone size: once; V gene: TRBV7-3; CDR3 protein: CASSFEPSSYNEQFF; CDR3 DNA: TGTGCCAGCAGCTTCGAACCTAGCTCCTACAATGAGCAGTTCTTC
D gene: NA; J gene: TRBJ1-1; clone size: NA; V gene: TRBV4-1; CDR3 protein: CASSQQQGGNTEAFF; CDR3 DNA: TGCGCCAGCAGCCAACAACAGGGAGGGAACACTGAAGCTTTCTTT